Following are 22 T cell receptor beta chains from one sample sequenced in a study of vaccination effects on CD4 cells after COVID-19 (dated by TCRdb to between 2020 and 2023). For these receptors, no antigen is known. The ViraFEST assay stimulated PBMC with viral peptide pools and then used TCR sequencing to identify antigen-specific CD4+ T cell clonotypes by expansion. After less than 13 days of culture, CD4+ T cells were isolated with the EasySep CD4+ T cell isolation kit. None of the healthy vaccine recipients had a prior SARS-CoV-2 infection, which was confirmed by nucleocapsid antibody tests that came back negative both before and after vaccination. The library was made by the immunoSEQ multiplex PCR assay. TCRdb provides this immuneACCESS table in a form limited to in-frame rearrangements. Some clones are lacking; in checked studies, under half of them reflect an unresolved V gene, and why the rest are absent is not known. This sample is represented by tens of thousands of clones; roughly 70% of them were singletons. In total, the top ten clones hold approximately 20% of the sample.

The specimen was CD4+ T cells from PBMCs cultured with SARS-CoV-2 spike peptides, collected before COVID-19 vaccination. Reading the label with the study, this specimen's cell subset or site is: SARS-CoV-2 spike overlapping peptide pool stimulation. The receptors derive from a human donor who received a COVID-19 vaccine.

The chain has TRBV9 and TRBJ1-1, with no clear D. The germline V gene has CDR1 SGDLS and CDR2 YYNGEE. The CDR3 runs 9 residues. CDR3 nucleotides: TGTGCTAAGAACACGGGAGCTTTCTTT. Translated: CAKNTGAFF. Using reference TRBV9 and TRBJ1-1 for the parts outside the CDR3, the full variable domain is DSGVTQTPKHLITATGQRVTLRCSPRSGDLSVYWYQQSLDQGLQFLIQYYNGEERAKGNILERFSAQQFPDLHSELNLSSLELGDSALYFCAKNTGAFFGQGTRLTVV.

The DNA for the CDR3 is TGTGCCAGCGGTGGTTTCAACACTGAAGCTTTCTTT. Amino acids: CASGGFNTEAFF. The chain employs TRBV7-2 and TRBJ1-1; D unclear. The V end lost 8 bases, the J end lost 2 bases, and 9 bases lay between the germline ends. This CDR3 has 12 residues. Germline values: CDR1 SGHTA, CDR2 FQGNSA.

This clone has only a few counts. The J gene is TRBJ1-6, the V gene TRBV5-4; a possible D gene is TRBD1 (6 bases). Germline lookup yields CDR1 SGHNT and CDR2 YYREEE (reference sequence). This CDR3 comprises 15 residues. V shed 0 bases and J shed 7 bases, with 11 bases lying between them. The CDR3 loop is CASSLGRGRNSPLHF. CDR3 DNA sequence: TGTGCCAGCAGCTTGGGGAGGGGGAGAAATTCACCCCTCCACTTT.

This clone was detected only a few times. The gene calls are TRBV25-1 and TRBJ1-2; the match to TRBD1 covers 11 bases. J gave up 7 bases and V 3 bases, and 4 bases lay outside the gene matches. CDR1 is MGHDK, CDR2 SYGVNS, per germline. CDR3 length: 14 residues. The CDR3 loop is CASSDGQGAGGYTF. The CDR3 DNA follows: TGTGCCAGCAGTGACGGACAGGGGGCTGGTGGCTACACCTTC.

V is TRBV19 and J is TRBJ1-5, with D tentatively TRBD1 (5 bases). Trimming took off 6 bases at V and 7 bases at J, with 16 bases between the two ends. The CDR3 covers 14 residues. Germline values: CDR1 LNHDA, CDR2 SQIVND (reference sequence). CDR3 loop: CASSHTGDYQPQHF. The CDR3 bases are TGTGCCAGTAGCCATACAGGTGATTACCAGCCCCAGCATTTT.

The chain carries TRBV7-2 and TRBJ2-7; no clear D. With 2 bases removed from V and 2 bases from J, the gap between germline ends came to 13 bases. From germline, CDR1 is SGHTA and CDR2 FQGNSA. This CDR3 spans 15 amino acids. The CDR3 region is CASSLQWGKAYEQYF. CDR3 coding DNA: TGTGCCAGCAGCTTACAGTGGGGTAAGGCCTACGAGCAGTACTTC.

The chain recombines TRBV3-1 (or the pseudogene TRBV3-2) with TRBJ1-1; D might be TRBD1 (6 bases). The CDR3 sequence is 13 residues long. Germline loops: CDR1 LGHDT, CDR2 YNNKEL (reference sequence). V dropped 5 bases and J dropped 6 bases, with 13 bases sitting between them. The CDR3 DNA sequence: TGTGCCAGCAGCACTCTGGAGGGGGCTGAAGCTTTCTTT. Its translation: CASSTLEGAEAFF.

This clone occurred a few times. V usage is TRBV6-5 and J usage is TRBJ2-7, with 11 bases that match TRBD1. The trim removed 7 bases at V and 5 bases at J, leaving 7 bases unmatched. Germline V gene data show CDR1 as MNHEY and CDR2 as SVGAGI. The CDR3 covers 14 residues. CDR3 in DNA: TGTGCCAGCACACGGACAGGGGGCAACGACGAGCAGTACTTC. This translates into CASTRTGGNDEQYF.

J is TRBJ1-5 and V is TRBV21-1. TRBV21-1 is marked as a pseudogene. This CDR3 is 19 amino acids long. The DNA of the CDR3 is TGTGCCAGCAGCATCCTATTTTGGGGGGACACAGATAGCAATCAGCCCCAGCATTTT. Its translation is CASSILFWGDTDSNQPQHF.

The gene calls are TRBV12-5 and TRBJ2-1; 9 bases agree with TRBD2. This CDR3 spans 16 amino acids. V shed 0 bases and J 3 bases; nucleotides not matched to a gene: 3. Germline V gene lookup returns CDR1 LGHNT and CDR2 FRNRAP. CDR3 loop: CASGLVVAGDYNEQFF. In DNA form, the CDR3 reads TGTGCTAGTGGTTTGGTCGTAGCGGGGGACTACAATGAGCAGTTCTTC. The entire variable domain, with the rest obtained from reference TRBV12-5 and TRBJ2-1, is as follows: DARVTQTPRHKVTEMGQEVTMRCQPILGHNTVFWYRQTMMQGLELLAYFRNRAPLDDSGMPKDRFSAEMPDATLATLKIQPSEPRDSAVYFCASGLVVAGDYNEQFFGPGTRLTVL.

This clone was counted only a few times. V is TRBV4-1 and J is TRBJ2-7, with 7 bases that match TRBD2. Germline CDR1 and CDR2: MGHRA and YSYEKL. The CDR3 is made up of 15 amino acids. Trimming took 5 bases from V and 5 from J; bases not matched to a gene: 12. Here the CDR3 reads CASSSLAGVGNEQYF. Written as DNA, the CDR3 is TGCGCCAGCAGCTCCCTGGCGGGGGTGGGGAACGAGCAGTACTTC.

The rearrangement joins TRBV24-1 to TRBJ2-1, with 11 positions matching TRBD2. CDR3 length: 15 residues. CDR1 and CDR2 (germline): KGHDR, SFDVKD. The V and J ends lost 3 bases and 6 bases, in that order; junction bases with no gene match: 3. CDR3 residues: CATSDPGTSGNEQFF. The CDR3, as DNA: TGTGCCACCAGTGATCCCGGGACTAGCGGCAATGAGCAGTTCTTC.

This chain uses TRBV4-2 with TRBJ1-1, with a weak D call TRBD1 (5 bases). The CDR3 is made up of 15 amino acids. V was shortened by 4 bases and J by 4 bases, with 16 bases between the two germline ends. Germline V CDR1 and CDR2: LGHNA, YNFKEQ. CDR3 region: CASSRERGWGTEAFF. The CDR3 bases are TGTGCCAGCAGCCGGGAGAGGGGATGGGGCACTGAAGCTTTCTTT.

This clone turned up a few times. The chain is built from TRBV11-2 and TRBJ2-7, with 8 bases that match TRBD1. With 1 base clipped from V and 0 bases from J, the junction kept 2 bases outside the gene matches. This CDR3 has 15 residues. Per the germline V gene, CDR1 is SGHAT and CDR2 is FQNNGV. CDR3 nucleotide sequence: TGTGCCAGCAGCTTAGTTGGACAGGGCTCCTACGAGCAGTACTTC. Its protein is CASSLVGQGSYEQYF.

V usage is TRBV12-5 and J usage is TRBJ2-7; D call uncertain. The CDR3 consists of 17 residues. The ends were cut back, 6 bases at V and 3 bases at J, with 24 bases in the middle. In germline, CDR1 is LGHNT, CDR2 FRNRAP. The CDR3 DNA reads TGTGCTAGTGGGTTACTCTCAGGATACGATATTTACTACGAGCAGTACTTC. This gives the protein CASGLLSGYDIYYEQYF. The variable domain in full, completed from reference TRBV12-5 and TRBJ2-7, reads DARVTQTPRHKVTEMGQEVTMRCQPILGHNTVFWYRQTMMQGLELLAYFRNRAPLDDSGMPKDRFSAEMPDATLATLKIQPSEPRDSAVYFCASGLLSGYDIYYEQYFGPGTRLTVT.

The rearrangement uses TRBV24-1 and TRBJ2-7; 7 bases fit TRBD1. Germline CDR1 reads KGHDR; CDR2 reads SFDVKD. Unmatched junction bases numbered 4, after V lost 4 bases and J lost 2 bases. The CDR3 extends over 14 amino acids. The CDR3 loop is CATSDSGTAYEQYF. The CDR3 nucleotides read TGTGCCACCAGTGACTCCGGGACAGCCTACGAGCAGTACTTC.

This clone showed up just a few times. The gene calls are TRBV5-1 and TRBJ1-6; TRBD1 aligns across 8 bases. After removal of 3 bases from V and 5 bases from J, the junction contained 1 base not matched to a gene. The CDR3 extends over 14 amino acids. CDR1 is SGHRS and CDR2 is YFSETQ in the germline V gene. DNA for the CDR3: TGCGCCAGCAGCTCGGGACAGGATAATTCACCCCTCCACTTT. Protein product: CASSSGQDNSPLHF.

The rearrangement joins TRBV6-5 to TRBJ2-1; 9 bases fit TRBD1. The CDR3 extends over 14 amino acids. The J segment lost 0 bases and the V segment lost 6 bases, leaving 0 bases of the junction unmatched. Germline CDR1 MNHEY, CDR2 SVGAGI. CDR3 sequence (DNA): TGTGCCAGCAGGACAGGGGGCTCCTACAATGAGCAGTTCTTC. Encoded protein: CASRTGGSYNEQFF.

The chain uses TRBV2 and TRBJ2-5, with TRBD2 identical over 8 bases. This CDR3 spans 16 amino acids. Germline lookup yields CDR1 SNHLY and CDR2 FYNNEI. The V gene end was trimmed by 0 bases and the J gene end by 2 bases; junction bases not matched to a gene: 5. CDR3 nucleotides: TGTGCCAGCAGTGAAGCTGGCGGGGGGATACAAGAGACCCAGTACTTC. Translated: CASSEAGGGIQETQYF.

CDR3 bases: TGTGCCAGCAGTTTACGGGCTCAGGGGCCAGGAAACACCATATATTTT. The encoded protein is CASSLRAQGPGNTIYF. This chain connects TRBV27 to TRBJ1-3, with a possible D match to TRBD1 (6 bases). The CDR3 is 16 residues long. Germline values: CDR1 MNHEY, CDR2 SMNVEV (reference sequence). The V gene lost 2 bases and the J gene lost 4 bases, with 15 bases spanning the gap.

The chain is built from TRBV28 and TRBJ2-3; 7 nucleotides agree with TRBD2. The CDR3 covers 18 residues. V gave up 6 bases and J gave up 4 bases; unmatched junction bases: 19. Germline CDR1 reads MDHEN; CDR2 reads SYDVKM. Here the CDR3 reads CASSPSGTFRESSDTQYF. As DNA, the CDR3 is TGTGCCAGCAGCCCTAGCGGAACCTTCCGAGAGTCCTCAGATACGCAGTATTTT.

CDR3 sequence: CASSQDQRNEKLFF. The CDR3 DNA reads as TGCGCCAGCAGCCAAGACCAGAGAAATGAAAAACTGTTTTTT. This chain links TRBV4-3 with TRBJ1-4; D is unresolved. V shed 0 bases and J shed 5 bases, with 7 bases lying between them. The length of the CDR3 is 14 residues. The germline V gene encodes CDR1 LGHNA and CDR2 YSLEER.